The 9 T cell receptor beta chains reported below all come from one sample, sequenced in a study of T cell repertoires in cytomegalovirus infection. A single record per CDR3 protein comes from TCRdb applying MiXCR to the reads. This table has about 200,000 distinct CDR3 sequences, 8% to 10% appearing once. The sample was PBMCs. The source of these receptors is a human donor in good health (CMV status not recorded). Some clones in this sample may be carry-over from other donors' samples.

This chain uses TRBV19 with TRBJ2-2; D unclear. Germline CDR1 is LNHDA and CDR2 is SQIVND (reference sequence). The CDR3 has 14 amino acids. V lost 7 bases to trimming and J lost 3 bases, with 12 bases between them. CDR3 in DNA: TGTGCCAGTAACCATTACGGAGACACCGGGGAGCTGTTTTTT. It translates to CASNHYGDTGELFF.

The rearrangement uses TRBV19 and TRBJ2-4; D may be TRBD2 (6 bases). Trimming shortened V by 3 bases and J by 3 bases, and 15 bases separated the two germline ends. CDR1 and CDR2 from the germline V gene are LNHDA and SQIVND (reference sequence). The CDR3 is 16 amino acids. Written as DNA, the CDR3 is TGTGCCAGTAGTATTAGCGGAGGCCCCGGCAAAAACATTCAGTACTTC. As protein: CASSISGGPGKNIQYF.

This clonotype was observed many times. The chain has TRBV7-2 and TRBJ2-3, with D hard to call. This CDR3 has 16 residues. Looked up from germline, CDR1 is SGHTA and CDR2 is FQGNSA. Trimming stripped 2 bases from V and 4 bases from J, with 16 bases between. CDR3 in amino acids: CASSLSGFGWADTQYF. The CDR3 DNA reads TGTGCCAGCAGCTTATCCGGGTTCGGTTGGGCAGATACGCAGTATTTT.

This clonotype was counted a few times. CDR3 coding DNA: TGCAGTGCTAGATCCGGGTCCCGGTTCGGGGAAAAACTGTTTTTT. Its translation: CSARSGSRFGEKLFF. The V and J genes are TRBV20-1 and TRBJ1-4; D not certain. Trimming removed 2 bases from V and 8 bases from J, with 18 bases in between. CDR1 is DFQATT and CDR2 is SNEGSKA in the germline V gene (reference sequence). CDR3 length: 15 residues.

The chain is built from TRBV7-2 and TRBJ2-5; 7 nucleotides line up with TRBD1. Germline CDR1 SGHTA, CDR2 FQGNSA. Trimming removed 5 bases from V and 10 bases from J; junction bases left unmatched: 4. This CDR3 comprises 11 residues. The CDR3, as DNA: TGTGCCAGCAGCCAGGACAGGATCCAGTACTTC. This sequence encodes CASSQDRIQYF. Using reference TRBV7-2 and TRBJ2-5 for the parts outside the CDR3, the full variable domain is GAGVSQSPSNKVTEKGKDVELRCDPISGHTALYWYRQSLGQGLEFLIYFQGNSAPDKSGLPSDRFSAERTGGSVSTLTIQRTQQEDSAVYLCASSQDRIQYFGPGTRLLVL.

The sample holds many counts of this clonotype. This chain uses TRBV19 with TRBJ1-1; tentative D call: TRBD1 (6 bases). Trimming left V 5 bases short and J 8 bases short, with 24 bases between. CDR1 is LNHDA and CDR2 is SQIVND in the germline V gene (reference sequence). There are 16 residues in the CDR3. As DNA, the CDR3 is TGTGCCAGTAGTGTAAACCCCAGGGGTTTGCGTTCGGAAGCTTTCTTT. Amino acid sequence: CASSVNPRGLRSEAFF.

This clonotype has ten or more counts. CDR3 amino acids: CSARKGLAVGNEQFF. CDR3 nucleotides: TGCAGTGCTAGAAAAGGACTAGCCGTCGGGAATGAGCAGTTCTTC. The gene calls are TRBV20-1 and TRBJ2-1, with 8 nucleotides matching TRBD2. This CDR3 has 15 residues. Germline V gives CDR1 DFQATT, CDR2 SNEGSKA (reference sequence). The V gene end was trimmed by 2 bases and the J gene end by 7 bases; junction bases not matched to a gene: 10.

Ten or more counts support this clonotype. V usage is TRBV12-5 and J usage is TRBJ1-6; D unclear. The CDR3 totals 13 residues. Trimming left V 6 bases short and J 10 bases short, with 13 bases between. The germline CDR1 and CDR2 sequences are LGHNT and FRNRAP. DNA of the CDR3: TGTGCTAGTGGAGATATATACCGGTCACCCCTCCACTTT. Its protein product is CASGDIYRSPLHF.

There are many counts of this clonotype. V and J are TRBV7-2 and TRBJ1-1; D is unresolved. Germline lookup yields CDR1 SGHTA and CDR2 FQGNSA. Trimming cost V 1 base and J 1 base, with 7 bases left between them. This CDR3 has 14 residues. The CDR3: CASSLGWTNTEAFF. In nucleotides, the CDR3 is TGTGCCAGCAGCTTAGGGTGGACGAACACTGAAGCTTTCTTT.